The 17 T cell receptor beta chains in this list originate from one sample, sequenced in a study of cytomegalovirus exposure and HLA in healthy donors. The PCR used 60 Vbeta and 13 Jbeta primers. Some clones are missing from TCRdb's copy, which holds only in-frame ones; the method was immunoSEQ multiplex PCR. The sample holds some 150,000 clones, around 81% seen once. The sample consisted of PBMCs. These receptors were collected from a woman in her forties or fifties in good health and CMV-seronegative.

The CDR3 coding sequence is TGCAGCGTTACGGCCCCAGGACAGGGAAGTGAAAAACTGTTTTTT. It codes for CSVTAPGQGSEKLFF. The chain has TRBV29-1 and TRBJ1-4, with 8 positions matching TRBD1. V was pared by 5 bases and J by 7 bases, with 12 bases of the junction left unmatched. This CDR3 contains 15 residues. In germline, CDR1 is SQVTM, CDR2 ANQGSEA.

This clone turned up a few times. V usage is TRBV2 and J usage is TRBJ1-6; the D is unclear. This CDR3 spans 14 amino acids. CDR1 and CDR2 from the germline V gene are SNHLY and FYNNEI. The V end lost 6 bases, the J end lost 5 bases, and 11 bases lay between the germline ends. The CDR3 protein is CASRETGNNSPLHF. DNA of the CDR3: TGTGCCAGCAGAGAGACGGGGAATAATTCACCCCTCCACTTT.

This chain connects TRBV11-2 to TRBJ2-7, with D tentatively TRBD1 (5 bases). The CDR3 sequence is 16 residues long. V lost 3 bases to trimming and J lost 3 bases, with 18 bases between them. Germline values: CDR1 SGHAT, CDR2 FQNNGV. CDR3 in DNA: TGTGCCAGCAGCTTCCCCCAGGGATGGGGTTTCTACGAGCAGTACTTC. Translating it yields CASSFPQGWGFYEQYF.

The chain uses TRBV7-8 and TRBJ2-3; D may be TRBD1 (6 bases). Germline CDR1 SGHVS, CDR2 FQNEAQ. Trimming stripped 2 bases from V and 2 bases from J, with 14 bases between. The CDR3 totals 16 residues. The CDR3 nucleotides are TGTGCCAGCAGCTTACTACTCGCAGGGGTCACAGATACGCAGTATTTT. This codes for CASSLLLAGVTDTQYF.

This clone has only one observation. The V gene is TRBV14, the J gene TRBJ1-1; D gene unclear. V gave up 8 bases and J gave up 0 bases, with 7 bases separating them. This CDR3 has 12 amino acids. From germline, CDR1 is SGHDN and CDR2 FVKESK. The CDR3 reads CASALMNTEAFF. The DNA for the CDR3 is TGTGCCAGCGCGCTGATGAACACTGAAGCTTTCTTT.

The chain uses TRBV28 and TRBJ1-1, with 8 bases lining up with TRBD1. The CDR3 is 15 residues long. CDR1 MDHEN and CDR2 SYDVKM come from the germline V gene. With 4 bases clipped from V and 4 bases from J, the junction kept 8 bases outside the gene matches. CDR3 nucleotides: TGTGCCAGCAGTTCAGCAGGACAGGGAGCCACTGAAGCTTTCTTT. This sequence encodes CASSSAGQGATEAFF.

The chain recombines TRBV11-1 with TRBJ1-1; 9 bases match TRBD1. The CDR3 consists of 15 residues. The V gene end was trimmed by 5 bases and the J gene end by 2 bases; junction bases not matched to a gene: 6. Germline-derived CDR1 and CDR2 are SGHAT and FQDESV (reference sequence). CDR3: CASSLDRGRNTEAFF. CDR3 bases: TGTGCCAGCAGCCTAGACAGGGGGAGAAACACTGAAGCTTTCTTT. The full variable domain, completed using reference TRBV11-1 and TRBJ1-1, is EAEVAQSPRYKITEKSQAVAFWCDPISGHATLYWYRQILGQGPELLVQFQDESVVDDSQLPKDRFSAERLKGVDSTLKIQPAELGDSAMYLCASSLDRGRNTEAFFGQGTRLTVV.

This clone appeared once. V and J are TRBV25-1 and TRBJ2-3, with TRBD2 as a possible D gene (7 bases). This CDR3 comprises 15 residues. The germline gives CDR1 MGHDK, CDR2 SYGVNS. V lost 5 bases to trimming and J lost 3 bases, with 15 bases between them. The CDR3 loop is CASSNNRGGTDTQYF. For the CDR3, the DNA is TGTGCCAGCAGTAACAATAGGGGGGGGACAGATACGCAGTATTTT.

This clone came up a few times. The rearrangement links TRBV6-5 to TRBJ1-5, with 9 bases fitting TRBD1. The V and J ends lost 5 bases and 4 bases, in that order; junction bases with no gene match: 3. The CDR3 consists of 14 residues. In germline, CDR1 is MNHEY, CDR2 SVGAGI. CDR3 DNA: TGTGCCAGCAGTCCGGGACAGGGAAATCAGCCCCAGCATTTT. Amino acid sequence: CASSPGQGNQPQHF.

This clone occurred a few times. The DNA of the CDR3 is TGTGCCAGCAGTTACCCGGCGGGGGACTATGGCTACACCTTC. Protein: CASSYPAGDYGYTF. The chain couples TRBV6-5 to TRBJ1-2; D possibly corresponds to TRBD1 (5 bases). The CDR3 has 14 amino acids. Trimming stripped 2 bases from V and 3 bases from J, with 10 bases between. Germline lookup yields CDR1 MNHEY and CDR2 SVGAGI.

The chain combines TRBV11-3 with TRBJ1-1, with D tentatively TRBD1 (5 bases). Germline lookup yields CDR1 SGHNT and CDR2 YENEEA. Between the trimmed V and J ends, which lost 5 bases and 7 bases, there was a span of 11 bases. There are 12 residues in the CDR3. CDR3 loop: CASSIDSSEAFF. CDR3 DNA sequence: TGTGCCAGCAGCATCGACAGCAGTGAAGCTTTCTTT.

This clone was counted only a few times. The CDR3 here is CASSGTGGTQPQHF. The CDR3 DNA is TGTGCCAGCAGTGGGACAGGGGGTACTCAGCCCCAGCATTTT. J is TRBJ1-5 and V is TRBV6-1, with TRBD1 matching over 10 bases. The CDR3 loop spans 14 amino acids. The V segment lost 4 bases and the J segment 6 bases; nucleotides outside the gene matches: 3. The germline gives CDR1 MNHNS, CDR2 SASEGT.

The J gene is TRBJ1-2, the V gene TRBV5-1; possible D gene TRBD1, 5 bases. Germline CDR1 and CDR2: SGHRS and YFSETQ. This CDR3 has 13 amino acids. V was trimmed by 0 bases and J by 8 bases, leaving 11 bases between them. The CDR3 DNA reads as TGCGCCAGCAGCTTGGCTGGGGCGGGAGGCTACACCTTC. Amino acid sequence: CASSLAGAGGYTF.

J is TRBJ2-5 and V is TRBV6-5, with D maybe TRBD2 (5 bases). With 0 bases removed from V and 5 bases from J, the gap between germline ends came to 10 bases. CDR3 length equals 14 residues. Germline V gives CDR1 MNHEY, CDR2 SVGAGI. CDR3 DNA sequence: TGTGCCAGCAGTTACTCGCGGGTCTGGGAGACCCAGTACTTC. Encoded protein: CASSYSRVWETQYF.

This rearrangement joins TRBV5-4 to TRBJ1-2, with 7 bases that match TRBD1. The CDR3 is 13 residues long. From germline, CDR1 is SGHNT and CDR2 YYREEE (reference sequence). V gave up 4 bases and J gave up 4 bases; unmatched junction bases: 4. DNA for the CDR3: TGTGCCAGCAGCCACAACAGGGGCTATGGCTACACCTTC. The encoded protein is CASSHNRGYGYTF.

This clone was observed a handful of times. This chain uses TRBV18 with TRBJ2-7; D is uncertain. The V gene lost 2 bases and the J gene lost 5 bases, with 4 bases spanning the gap. The CDR3 runs 11 residues. Per germline, CDR1 KGHSH and CDR2 LQKENI. CDR3 in amino acids: CASSPIDEQYF. The CDR3 DNA is TGTGCCAGCTCACCAATAGACGAGCAGTACTTC.

The sample holds one count of this clone. The chain employs TRBV9 and TRBJ2-7; possibly TRBD2 for D (5 bases). V gave up 0 bases and J gave up 6 bases, with 19 bases separating them. CDR1 and CDR2 from the germline V gene are SGDLS and YYNGEE. The CDR3 is 16 amino acids. The CDR3 DNA reads as TGTGCCAGCAGCGTAGGAGGTCAGTTCCGGACTTCCGAGCAGTACTTC. Translation: CASSVGGQFRTSEQYF.